This TCR beta chain was identified during a study of T cells after posttransplantation cyclophosphamide. A marrow graft followed busulfan-fludarabine conditioning, with cyclophosphamide on days +3 and +4. Per germline, CDR1 SEHNR and CDR2 FQNEAQ (reference sequence). The CDR3 totals 14 residues. Trimming removed 4 bases at V and 2 bases at J, with 10 bases between. TCRdb keeps only in-frame clones here, not all; method: immunoSEQ multiplex PCR. The sample contains fewer than 12,000 clones, none of them singletons. There are many counts of this clone. The V gene is TRBV7-9, the J gene TRBJ2-3, with a possible D match to TRBD2 (5 bases). This receptor was identified in a female patient aged 40 to 50 who received an allogeneic stem cell transplant from a related donor, was CMV-positive, and had no GVHD. Some T cells may be provided by the graft donor. The material sequenced was PBMCs, taken after allogeneic stem cell transplant with posttransplant cyclophosphamide. The CDR3 here is CASSSSRDTDTQYF. For the CDR3, the DNA is TGTGCCAGCAGCTCGTCACGGGACACAGATACGCAGTATTTT.